This T cell receptor (beta chain) came from a study of T cell repertoires in cytomegalovirus infection. Study overall: Indications came from public TCR beta signatures; they pointed to CMV infection and to a matching HLA type.

This clonotype was seen a handful of times. Its matching antigen is unknown. The CDR3 contains 15 residues. V lost 4 bases and J 8 bases, leaving 15 bases between the germline ends. The germline CDR1 and CDR2 sequences are LGHNA and YSLEER. TCRdb re-called the reads through MiXCR, storing one row per CDR3 protein. Here the sample spans about 830,000 distinct CDR3 sequences, 32% being singletons. The receptor was isolated from a human donor in good health (CMV status not recorded). Some clones in this sample may be carry-over from other donors' samples. V and J are TRBV4-3 and TRBJ1-6; D unclear. This sample comprised cultured CD8+ T cells from PBMCs, obtained from culture after CMV antigen stimulation. CDR3 sequence: CASSPTTGRDSPLHF. DNA for the CDR3: TGCGCCAGCAGCCCAACGACGGGTCGAGATTCACCCCTCCACTTT.